These 18 T cell receptor beta chains originate from one sample sequenced in a study of tumor-infiltrating T cells and Merkel cell polyomavirus. Study-level background: The T cells studied were CD8+ and recognized the Merkel cell polyomavirus KLL epitope.

Every patient's tumor was robustly positive for Merkel cell polyomavirus Large T antigen on immunohistochemistry. The assay was immunoSEQ multiplex PCR, and TCRdb's table has in-frame clones only and misses some. The sample has 20,000 to 25,000 clones, 87% seen once. Material for sequencing was lymph node tissue. The receptors come from a man aged 50 or older with Merkel cell carcinoma.

The rearrangement joins TRBV19 to TRBJ2-2; no definite D call. The germline V and J ends were trimmed by 1 base and 7 bases, with 10 bases remaining between them. CDR1 and CDR2 (germline): LNHDA, SQIVND (reference sequence). This CDR3 has 14 amino acids. CDR3 DNA: TGTGCCAGTAGTATAGTAGCAGCCTACGGGGAGCTGTTTTTT. Protein sequence: CASSIVAAYGELFF.

The chain carries TRBV30 and TRBJ2-5, with D perhaps TRBD2 (5 bases). The ends were cut back, 5 bases at V and 1 base at J, with 11 bases in the middle. The CDR3 loop spans 13 amino acids. Germline CDR1 GTSNPN, CDR2 SVGIG (reference sequence). CDR3 protein: CAWGSGFQETQYF. As DNA, the CDR3 is TGTGCCTGGGGGTCGGGGTTCCAAGAGACCCAGTACTTC. Supplemented by reference TRBV30 and TRBJ2-5, the full variable domain reads SQTIHQWPATLVQPVGSPLSLECTVEGTSNPNLYWYRQAAGRGLQLLFYSVGIGQISSEVPQNLSASRPQDRQFILSSKKLLLSDSGFYLCAWGSGFQETQYFGPGTRLLVL.

The chain is built from TRBV7-2 and TRBJ2-7; TRBD2 aligns across 7 bases. The germline V gene encodes CDR1 SGHTA and CDR2 FQGNSA. The junction had 14 bases not matched to a gene; V was cut back by 2 bases and J by 7 bases. The CDR3 extends over 16 amino acids. The CDR3 DNA follows: TGTGCCAGCAGCTTAAGGATTTTGGGAGGGTTGGAAGAGCAGTACTTC. Translating it yields CASSLRILGGLEEQYF.

This chain connects TRBV5-8 to TRBJ2-3; D is uncertain. V lost 4 bases to trimming and J lost 2 bases, with 17 bases between them. Germline V gene sequence: CDR1 SGHTS, CDR2 YDEGEE. The length of the CDR3 is 16 residues. The CDR3 nucleotides read TGTGCCAGCAGCGTGCAGGCTTCCACCCACACAGATACGCAGTATTTT. It yields the protein CASSVQASTHTDTQYF.

The chain joins TRBV5-4 to TRBJ1-5, with 11 bases matching TRBD1. V dropped 4 bases and J dropped 6; count of bases not matched to a gene: 3. CDR1 and CDR2 (germline): SGHNT, YYREEE (reference sequence). This CDR3 contains 14 residues. The DNA for the CDR3 is TGTGCCAGCAGCCTAGGGACAGGGGGTCAGCCCCAGCATTTT. Amino acids: CASSLGTGGQPQHF.

The chain carries TRBV5-1 and TRBJ2-7; 11 bases are shared with TRBD2. With V trimmed by 2 bases and J by 0 bases, 1 base remained unmatched. Germline V gene lookup returns CDR1 SGHRS and CDR2 YFSETQ. The CDR3 totals 15 residues. CDR3 sequence (DNA): TGCGCCAGCAGCTTAACTAGCGGGAGCTCCTACGAGCAGTACTTC. It encodes CASSLTSGSSYEQYF.

The chain uses TRBV28 and TRBJ1-2; weak D call: TRBD1 (6 bases). The CDR3 consists of 13 residues. Trimming left V 6 bases short and J 2 bases short, with 10 bases between. Germline values: CDR1 MDHEN, CDR2 SYDVKM. CDR3: CASRLQGNYGYTF. In DNA form, the CDR3 reads TGTGCCAGCAGGCTACAGGGAAACTATGGCTACACCTTC.

The count of this clone is one. V gene TRBV9 combines with J gene TRBJ2-3, with D possibly TRBD1 on 6 matching bases. Per the germline V gene, CDR1 is SGDLS and CDR2 is YYNGEE. V lost 3 bases and J lost 4, with 15 bases in between. The CDR3 consists of 15 residues. The CDR3 coding sequence is TGTGCCAGCAGCGGAACAGGGAATTTTGCAGATACGCAGTATTTT. It encodes CASSGTGNFADTQYF.

The chain is built from TRBV18 and TRBJ2-3; 11 nucleotides agree with TRBD2. With V trimmed by 3 bases and J by 5 bases, 4 bases remained unmatched. The CDR3 length is 15 residues. Germline V lookup: CDR1 KGHSH, CDR2 LQKENI. Here the CDR3 DNA reads TGTGCCAGCTCACCTACTAGCGGGAGAAAAGATACGCAGTATTTT. This sequence encodes CASSPTSGRKDTQYF.

The rearrangement links TRBV29-1 to TRBJ2-7, with 8 bases fitting TRBD2. The CDR3 totals 16 residues. In germline, CDR1 is SQVTM, CDR2 ANQGSEA. With V trimmed by 4 bases and J by 5 bases, 16 bases remained unmatched. The CDR3 DNA sequence: TGCAGCGTTGCAGCGGAACTAGCGGAACCTCTCGACGAGCAGTACTTC. Amino acids: CSVAAELAEPLDEQYF.

The chain employs TRBV5-6 and TRBJ2-5; D might be TRBD2 (5 bases). CDR1 and CDR2 from the germline V gene are SGHDT and YYEEEE. The V gene lost 1 base and the J gene lost 2 bases, with 12 bases spanning the gap. This CDR3 region has 15 residues. This CDR3 is CASSLLGRGQETQYF. Here the CDR3 DNA reads TGTGCCAGCAGCTTGTTGGGCCGGGGACAAGAGACCCAGTACTTC.

The chain joins TRBV13 to TRBJ2-5, with a weak D call TRBD1 (6 bases). TRBJ2-7 matches the DNA end more closely, so the J call is doubtful. Germline V gene sequence: CDR1 PRHDT, CDR2 FYEKMQ (reference sequence). The CDR3 is 14 residues long. The CDR3 protein is CASSFVQGNYEQYF. CDR3 nucleotide sequence: TGTGCCAGCAGCTTCGTCCAGGGGAACTACGAGCAGTACTTC.

The gene calls are TRBV6-5 and TRBJ2-2, with 9 bases fitting TRBD1. V lost 6 bases and J lost 4; bases outside the gene matches: 6. The CDR3 sequence is 15 residues long. Per the germline V gene, CDR1 is MNHEY and CDR2 is SVGAGI. The CDR3 protein is CASSRRDRATGELFF. CDR3 DNA sequence: TGTGCCAGCAGCCGCCGGGACAGGGCCACCGGGGAGCTGTTTTTT.

The chain couples TRBV7-9 to TRBJ2-1; 12 bases map to TRBD1. Germline values: CDR1 SEHNR, CDR2 FQNEAQ (reference sequence). Losses at the gene ends were 7 bases for V and 8 bases for J; bases not matched to a gene: 12. The CDR3 sequence is 16 residues long. CDR3 amino acids: CASNPFTGQGADEQFF. DNA of the CDR3: TGTGCCAGCAACCCTTTTACGGGACAGGGGGCGGATGAGCAGTTCTTC.

This sequence joins TRBV7-8 and TRBJ1-1; no clear D. Germline assignment: CDR1 SGHVS and CDR2 FQNEAQ. The CDR3 has 16 residues. The V gene lost 1 base and the J gene lost 4 bases, with 16 bases spanning the gap. CDR3 DNA sequence: TGTGCCAGCAGCTTAGGGGTTCCCAAAGGGAGCACTGAAGCTTTCTTT. As protein: CASSLGVPKGSTEAFF.

The V gene is TRBV6-6, the J gene TRBJ2-7; TRBD1 matches 7 bases. Trimming cost V 4 bases and J 0 bases; bases outside gene matches: 3. CDR3 length equals 14 residues. Germline V gene lookup returns CDR1 MNHNY and CDR2 SVGAGI (reference sequence). The CDR3 DNA sequence: TGTGCCAGCAGTTTGGGGACAGCCTCCTACGAGCAGTACTTC. Its translation: CASSLGTASYEQYF.

The chain carries TRBV4-1 and TRBJ2-5; 10 bases align to TRBD2. The CDR3 is 16 amino acids. Per the germline V gene, CDR1 is MGHRA and CDR2 is YSYEKL. V shed 1 base, J shed 2 bases, and the junction held 4 bases outside the gene matches. This chain's CDR3 is CASSQGGTSEQETQYF. The CDR3 DNA reads as TGCGCCAGCAGCCAAGGTGGGACTAGCGAGCAAGAGACCCAGTACTTC.

CDR3 coding DNA: TGTGCCAGCAGCTTATCGGGACTAGCTGGCGAGCAGTACTTC. Translated, it gives CASSLSGLAGEQYF. This chain uses TRBV7-9 with TRBJ2-7, with 9 bases aligning to TRBD2. This CDR3 contains 14 residues. Germline V gene lookup returns CDR1 SEHNR and CDR2 FQNEAQ (reference sequence). The V gene end was trimmed by 2 bases and the J gene end by 6 bases; junction bases not matched to a gene: 5. Complete variable domain (other parts from reference TRBV7-9 and TRBJ2-7): DTGVSQNPRHKITKRGQNVTFRCDPISEHNRLYWYRQTLGQGPEFLTYFQNEAQLEKSRLLSDRFSAERPKGSFSTLEIQRTEQGDSAMYLCASSLSGLAGEQYFGPGTRLTVT.